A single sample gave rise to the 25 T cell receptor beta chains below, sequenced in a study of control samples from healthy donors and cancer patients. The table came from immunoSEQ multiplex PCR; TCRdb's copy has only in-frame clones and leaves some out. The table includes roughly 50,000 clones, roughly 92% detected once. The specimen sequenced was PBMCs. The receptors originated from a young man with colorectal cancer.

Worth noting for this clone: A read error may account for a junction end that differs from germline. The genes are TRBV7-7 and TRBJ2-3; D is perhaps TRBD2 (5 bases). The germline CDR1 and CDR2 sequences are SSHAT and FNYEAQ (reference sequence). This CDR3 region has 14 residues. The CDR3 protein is CASSLAQGTDTQYF. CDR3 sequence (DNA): TGTGCTAGCAGCTTAGCGCAGGGCACAGATACGCAGTATTTT.

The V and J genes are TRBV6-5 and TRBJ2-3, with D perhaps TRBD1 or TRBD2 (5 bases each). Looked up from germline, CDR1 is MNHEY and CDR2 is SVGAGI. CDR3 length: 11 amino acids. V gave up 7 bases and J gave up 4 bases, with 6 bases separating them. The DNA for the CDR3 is TGTGCCAGCATGGGGGCAGATACGCAGTATTTT. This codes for CASMGADTQYF.

CDR3: CASSIAGISGNTIYF. Here the CDR3 DNA reads TGTGCCAGTAGTATAGCAGGGATTTCTGGAAACACCATATATTTT. The rearrangement uses TRBV19 and TRBJ1-3; weak D call: TRBD1 (5 bases). Trimming shortened V by 1 base and J by 1 base, and 8 bases separated the two germline ends. Germline V gives CDR1 LNHDA, CDR2 SQIVND (reference sequence). CDR3 length: 15 amino acids.

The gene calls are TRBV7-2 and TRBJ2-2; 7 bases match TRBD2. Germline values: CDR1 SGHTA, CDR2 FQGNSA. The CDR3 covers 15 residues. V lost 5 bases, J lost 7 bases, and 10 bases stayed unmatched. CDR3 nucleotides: TGTGCCAGCAGCCAGCGGAGCGGGGAGGTCGGGGAGCTGTTTTTT. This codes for CASSQRSGEVGELFF.

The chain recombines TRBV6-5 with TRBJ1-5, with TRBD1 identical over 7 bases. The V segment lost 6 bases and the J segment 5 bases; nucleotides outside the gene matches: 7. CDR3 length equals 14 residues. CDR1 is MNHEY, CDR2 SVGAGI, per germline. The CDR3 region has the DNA TGTGCCAGCAGCCCCGGGGACAGCGATCAGCCCCAGCATTTT. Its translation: CASSPGDSDQPQHF.

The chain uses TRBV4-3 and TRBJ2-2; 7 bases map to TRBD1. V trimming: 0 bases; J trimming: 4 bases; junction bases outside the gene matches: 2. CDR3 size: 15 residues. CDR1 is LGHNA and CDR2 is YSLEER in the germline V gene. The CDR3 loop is CASSQDAGGTGELFF. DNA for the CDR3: TGCGCCAGCAGCCAAGATGCAGGGGGCACCGGGGAGCTGTTTTTT.

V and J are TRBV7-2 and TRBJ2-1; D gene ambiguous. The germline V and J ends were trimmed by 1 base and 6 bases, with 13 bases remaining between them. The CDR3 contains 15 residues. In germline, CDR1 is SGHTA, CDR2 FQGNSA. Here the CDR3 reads CASSLVEPLVNEQFF. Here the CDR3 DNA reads TGTGCCAGCAGCTTAGTGGAACCCCTTGTCAATGAGCAGTTCTTC.

CDR3 amino acids: CASIWDSAGNTEAFF. In nucleotides, the CDR3 is TGTGCCAGCATCTGGGACAGTGCGGGGAACACTGAAGCTTTCTTT. The V and J genes are TRBV5-8 and TRBJ1-1; 7 nucleotides line up with TRBD1. Germline CDR1 reads SGHTS; CDR2 reads YDEGEE. CDR3 length: 15 amino acids. Losses at the gene ends were 6 bases for V and 1 base for J; bases not matched to a gene: 9.

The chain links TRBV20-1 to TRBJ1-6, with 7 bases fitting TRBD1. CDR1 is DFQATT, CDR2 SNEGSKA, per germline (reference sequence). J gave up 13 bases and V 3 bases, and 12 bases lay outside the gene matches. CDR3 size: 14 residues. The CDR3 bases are TGCAGTGCTAGTGGGTCGACAGGGAGGGCGCCCCTCCACTTT. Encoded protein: CSASGSTGRAPLHF.

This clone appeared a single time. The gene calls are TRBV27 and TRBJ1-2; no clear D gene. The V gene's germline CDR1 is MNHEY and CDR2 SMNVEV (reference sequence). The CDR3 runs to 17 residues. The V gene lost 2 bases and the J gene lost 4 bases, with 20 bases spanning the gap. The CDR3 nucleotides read TGTGCCAGCAGTTTAAACCTCCTCAACTCTTACCTCTATGGCTACACCTTC. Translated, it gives CASSLNLLNSYLYGYTF.

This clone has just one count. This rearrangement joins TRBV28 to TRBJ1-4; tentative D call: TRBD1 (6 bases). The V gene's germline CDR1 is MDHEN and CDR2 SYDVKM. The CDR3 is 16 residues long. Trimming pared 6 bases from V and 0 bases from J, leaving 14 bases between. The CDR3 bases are TGTGCCAGCAGCCGAGGACAGAGCTCAACTAATGAAAAACTGTTTTTT. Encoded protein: CASSRGQSSTNEKLFF. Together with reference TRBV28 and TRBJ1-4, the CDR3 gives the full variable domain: DVKVTQSSRYLVKRTGEKVFLECVQDMDHENMFWYRQDPGLGLRLIYFSYDVKMKEKGDIPEGYSVSREKKERFSLILESASTNQTSMYLCASSRGQSSTNEKLFFGSGTQLSVL.

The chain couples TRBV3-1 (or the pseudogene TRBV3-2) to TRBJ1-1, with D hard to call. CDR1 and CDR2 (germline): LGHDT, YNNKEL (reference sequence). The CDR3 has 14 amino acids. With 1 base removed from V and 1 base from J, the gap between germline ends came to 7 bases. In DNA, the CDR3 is TGTGCCAGCAGCCAAGGGGTTACGAACACTGAAGCTTTCTTT. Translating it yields CASSQGVTNTEAFF.

Here the CDR3 DNA reads TGTGCCAGCAGCTTGACAGGTTACAATGAGCAGTTCTTC. Protein sequence: CASSLTGYNEQFF. The chain combines TRBV7-9 with TRBJ2-1; D is possibly TRBD1 (6 bases). CDR3 size: 13 residues. The ends were cut back, 3 bases at V and 4 bases at J, with 7 bases in the middle. Germline V CDR1 and CDR2: SEHNR, FQNEAQ (reference sequence).

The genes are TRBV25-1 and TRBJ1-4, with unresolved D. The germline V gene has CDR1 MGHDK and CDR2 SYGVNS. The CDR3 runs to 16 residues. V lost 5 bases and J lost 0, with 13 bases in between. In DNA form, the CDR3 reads TGTGCCAGCAGTCGAGGAGGCGTTGCAACTAATGAAAAACTGTTTTTT. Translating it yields CASSRGGVATNEKLFF.

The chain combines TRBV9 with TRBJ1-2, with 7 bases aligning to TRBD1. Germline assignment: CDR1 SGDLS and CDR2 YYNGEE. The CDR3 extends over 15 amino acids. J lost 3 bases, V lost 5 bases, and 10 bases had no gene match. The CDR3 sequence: CASRTGTASHYGYTF. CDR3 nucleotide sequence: TGTGCCAGCAGAACCGGGACAGCCTCCCACTATGGCTACACCTTC. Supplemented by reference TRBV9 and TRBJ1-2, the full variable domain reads DSGVTQTPKHLITATGQRVTLRCSPRSGDLSVYWYQQSLDQGLQFLIQYYNGEERAKGNILERFSAQQFPDLHSELNLSSLELGDSALYFCASRTGTASHYGYTFGSGTRLTVV.

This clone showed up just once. The CDR3: CSVEREAGTEAFF. The CDR3 nucleotides are TGCAGCGTTGAAAGGGAGGCTGGGACTGAAGCTTTCTTT. The rearrangement joins TRBV29-1 to TRBJ1-1, with D unclear. V was clipped by 2 bases and J by 5 bases, with 12 bases between them. The CDR3 spans 13 residues. The V gene's germline CDR1 is SQVTM and CDR2 ANQGSEA. The full variable domain, completed using reference TRBV29-1 and TRBJ1-1, is SAVISQKPSRDICQRGTSLTIQCQVDSQVTMMFWYRQQPGQSLTLIATANQGSEATYESGFVIDKFPISRPNLTFSTLTVSNMSPEDSSIYLCSVEREAGTEAFFGQGTRLTVV.

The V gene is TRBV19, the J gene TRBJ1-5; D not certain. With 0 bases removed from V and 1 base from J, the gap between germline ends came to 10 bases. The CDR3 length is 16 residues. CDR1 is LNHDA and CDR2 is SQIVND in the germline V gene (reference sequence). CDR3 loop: CASSIDNHKSNQPQHF. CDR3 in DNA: TGTGCCAGTAGTATAGATAACCACAAGAGCAATCAGCCCCAGCATTTT.

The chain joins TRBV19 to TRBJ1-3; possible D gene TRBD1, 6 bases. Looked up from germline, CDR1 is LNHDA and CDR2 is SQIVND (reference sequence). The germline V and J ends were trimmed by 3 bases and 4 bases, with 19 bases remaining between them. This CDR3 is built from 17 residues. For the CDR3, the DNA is TGTGCCAGTAGTATCGGATTAATACAGGGCCCCGGAAACACCATATATTTT. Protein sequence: CASSIGLIQGPGNTIYF.

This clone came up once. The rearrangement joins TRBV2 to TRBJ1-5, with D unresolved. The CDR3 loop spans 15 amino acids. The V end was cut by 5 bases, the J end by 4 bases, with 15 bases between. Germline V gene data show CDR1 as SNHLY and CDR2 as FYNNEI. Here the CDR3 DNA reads TGTGCCAGCAGTCCAACGGGCCAAGCAAATCAGCCCCAGCATTTT. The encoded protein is CASSPTGQANQPQHF.

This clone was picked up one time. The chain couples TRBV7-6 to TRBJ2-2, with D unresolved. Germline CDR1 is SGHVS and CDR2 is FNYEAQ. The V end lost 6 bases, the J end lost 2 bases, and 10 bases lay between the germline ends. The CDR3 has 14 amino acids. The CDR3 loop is CASREGGNTGELFF. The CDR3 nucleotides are TGTGCCAGCAGAGAAGGCGGTAACACCGGGGAGCTGTTTTTT. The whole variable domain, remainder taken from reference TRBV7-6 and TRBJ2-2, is GAGVSQSPRYKVTKRGQDVALRCDPISGHVSLYWYRQALGQGPEFLTYFNYEAQQDKSGLPNDRFSAERPEGSISTLTIQRTEQRDSAMYRCASREGGNTGELFFGEGSRLTVL.

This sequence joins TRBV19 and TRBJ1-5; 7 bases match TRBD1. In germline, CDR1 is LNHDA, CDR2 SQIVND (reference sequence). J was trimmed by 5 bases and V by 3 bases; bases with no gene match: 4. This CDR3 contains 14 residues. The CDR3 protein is CASSIWQGDQPQHF. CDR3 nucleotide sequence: TGTGCCAGTAGTATCTGGCAGGGGGATCAGCCCCAGCATTTT.

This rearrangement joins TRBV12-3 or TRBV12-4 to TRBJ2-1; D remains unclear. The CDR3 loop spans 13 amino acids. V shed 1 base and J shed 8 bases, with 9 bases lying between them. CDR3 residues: CASSLDVGYEQFF. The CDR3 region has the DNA TGTGCCAGCAGTTTAGATGTGGGTTATGAGCAGTTCTTC.

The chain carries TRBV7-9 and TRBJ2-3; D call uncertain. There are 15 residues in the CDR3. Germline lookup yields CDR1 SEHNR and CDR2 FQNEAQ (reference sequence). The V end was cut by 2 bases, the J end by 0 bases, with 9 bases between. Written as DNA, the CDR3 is TGTGCCAGCAGCTTACACGACAAAAGCACAGATACGCAGTATTTT. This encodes CASSLHDKSTDTQYF.

The CDR3 bases are TGTGCCAGCAGCTTGGCCATGTCACTTGAAGCTTTCTTT. It codes for CASSLAMSLEAFF. The chain joins TRBV5-4 to TRBJ1-1; no firm D call. The length of the CDR3 is 13 residues. In germline, CDR1 is SGHNT, CDR2 YYREEE (reference sequence). With 0 bases removed from V and 7 bases from J, the gap between germline ends came to 10 bases.

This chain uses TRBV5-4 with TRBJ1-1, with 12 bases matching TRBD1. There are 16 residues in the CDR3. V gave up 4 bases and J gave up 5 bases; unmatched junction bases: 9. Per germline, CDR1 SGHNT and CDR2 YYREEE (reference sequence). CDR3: CASSPGQGAWVTEAFF. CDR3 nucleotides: TGTGCCAGCAGCCCGGGACAGGGGGCGTGGGTTACTGAAGCTTTCTTT.